The 29 T cell receptor beta chains below were found in one sample sequenced in a study of control samples from healthy donors and cancer patients. Clones were read by immunoSEQ multiplex PCR, and TCRdb kept only the in-frame ones, dropping some. The table lists 130,000 or so clones, roughly 89% of them singletons. Specimen: blood. These receptor sequences come from a man in his late teens or twenties in good health.

This clone was found once. The genes are TRBV11-2 and TRBJ2-7; TRBD1 matches at 10 bases. V was clipped by 3 bases and J by 5 bases; unmatched bases: 1. The CDR3 runs to 13 residues. Germline V gene sequence: CDR1 SGHAT, CDR2 FQNNGV. The CDR3 bases are TGTGCCAGCAGCTTGGGACAGGGGAACGAGCAGTACTTC. It specifies CASSLGQGNEQYF.

This chain links TRBV4-3 with TRBJ2-5; 9 positions match TRBD1. The CDR3 contains 16 residues. V was clipped by 0 bases and J by 4 bases; unmatched bases: 6. Germline V gene sequence: CDR1 LGHNA, CDR2 YSLEER. CDR3 DNA: TGCGCCAGCAGCCAAGATCGAAGGACAGGGGTAGAGACCCAGTACTTC. It is translated as CASSQDRRTGVETQYF.

J is TRBJ1-1 and V is TRBV11-2, with D perhaps matching TRBD1 (6 bases). Germline V gives CDR1 SGHAT, CDR2 FQNNGV. The CDR3 runs 19 residues. V lost 5 bases, J lost 6 bases, and 31 bases lay in between. The CDR3 DNA reads TGTGCCAGCAGCATACGGGAACATTCAACTCGGGACATCAACTCTGAAGCTTTCTTT. It encodes CASSIREHSTRDINSEAFF.

This clone was seen a few times. The genes are TRBV3-1 (or the pseudogene TRBV3-2) and TRBJ1-5; the D is unclear. The germline V and J ends were trimmed by 0 bases and 9 bases, with 9 bases remaining between them. Looked up from germline, CDR1 is LGHDT and CDR2 is YNNKEL (reference sequence). The CDR3 totals 13 residues. CDR3 protein: CASSQDHLGPQHF. In DNA, the CDR3 is TGTGCCAGCAGCCAAGATCACCTCGGGCCCCAGCATTTT.

This clone was detected once. The chain recombines TRBV6-6 with TRBJ2-7; 8 nucleotides line up with TRBD2. Per germline, CDR1 MNHNY and CDR2 SVGAGI (reference sequence). The CDR3 contains 16 residues. Trimming removed 5 bases from V and 4 bases from J; junction bases left unmatched: 13. The CDR3 nucleotides read TGTGCCAGCAGTCAGCGGGGGTCTCCCCGATATTACGAGCAGTACTTC. This gives the protein CASSQRGSPRYYEQYF.

The V call is TRBV18, the J call TRBJ2-1; TRBD2 might be the D (6 bases). This CDR3 comprises 15 residues. Trimming shortened V by 2 bases and J by 0 bases, and 8 bases separated the two germline ends. Germline lookup yields CDR1 KGHSH and CDR2 LQKENI. This CDR3 reads CASSPEGLSYNEQFF. CDR3 nucleotides: TGTGCCAGCTCACCAGAGGGACTCTCCTACAATGAGCAGTTCTTC.

The rearrangement uses TRBV10-3 and TRBJ2-7; a weak D match, TRBD1 (6 bases). V was pared by 0 bases and J by 4 bases, with 13 bases between. The CDR3 consists of 15 residues. The germline V gene has CDR1 ENHRY and CDR2 SYGVKD. The CDR3 DNA sequence: TGTGCCATCAGTGAGTCGTTTGGACAGAGTTACGAGCAGTACTTC. Translating it yields CAISESFGQSYEQYF.

This rearrangement joins TRBV2 to TRBJ2-7; TRBD1 aligns across 8 bases. With 4 bases clipped from V and 2 bases from J, the junction kept 1 base outside the gene matches. This CDR3 contains 13 residues. Germline V gene data show CDR1 as SNHLY and CDR2 as FYNNEI. This chain's CDR3 is CASSVGQAYEQYF. CDR3 coding DNA: TGTGCCAGCAGTGTGGGACAGGCCTACGAGCAGTACTTC.

The chain joins TRBV7-3 to TRBJ2-3, with 7 nucleotides matching TRBD2. V lost 5 bases and J lost 6; bases outside the gene matches: 8. The CDR3 totals 14 residues. Germline V gene sequence: CDR1 SGHTA, CDR2 FQGTGA. This chain's CDR3 is CASSPVGGDDTQYF. CDR3 DNA sequence: TGTGCCAGCAGCCCGGTTGGGGGGGACGATACGCAGTATTTT.

The chain is built from TRBV27 and TRBJ2-2; the match to TRBD1 covers 9 bases. This CDR3 region has 16 residues. V gave up 4 bases and J gave up 6 bases; unmatched junction bases: 9. Germline CDR1 reads MNHEY; CDR2 reads SMNVEV (reference sequence). CDR3 protein: CASSYGGTGISGELFF. In nucleotides, the CDR3 is TGTGCCAGCAGTTACGGAGGGACAGGGATTTCCGGGGAGCTGTTTTTT.

The chain has TRBV7-2 and TRBJ1-1; TRBD1 aligns across 8 bases. The germline V gene has CDR1 SGHTA and CDR2 FQGNSA. The CDR3 covers 16 residues. V shed 2 bases and J 7 bases; nucleotides not matched to a gene: 12. The CDR3 DNA is TGTGCCAGCAGCTTATCCGGCCAGGGGGCAGGCGGTGAAGCTTTCTTT. It translates to CASSLSGQGAGGEAFF.

The genes are TRBV5-6 and TRBJ1-3; tentatively, D is TRBD1 (6 bases). The V end was cut by 0 bases, the J end by 1 base, with 11 bases between. The CDR3 consists of 16 residues. The V gene's germline CDR1 is SGHDT and CDR2 YYEEEE. The CDR3 reads CASSLARGISGNTIYF. The DNA for the CDR3 is TGTGCCAGCAGCTTGGCCAGGGGAATTTCTGGAAACACCATATATTTT. Full variable domain (rest looked up from reference TRBV5-6 and TRBJ1-3): DAGVTQSPTHLIKTRGQQVTLRCSPKSGHDTVSWYQQALGQGPQFIFQYYEEEERQRGNFPDRFSGHQFPNYSSELNVNALLLGDSALYLCASSLARGISGNTIYFGEGSWLTVV.

The gene calls are TRBV7-8 and TRBJ2-5, with D uncertain. Germline values: CDR1 SGHVS, CDR2 FQNEAQ. The CDR3 is 13 residues long. V was trimmed by 2 bases and J by 1 base, leaving 5 bases between them. The CDR3 bases are TGTGCCAGCAGCTTAATGATCCAAGAGACCCAGTACTTC. Its translation is CASSLMIQETQYF.

This chain joins TRBV7-2 and TRBJ1-5; D uncertain. Germline V lookup: CDR1 SGHTA, CDR2 FQGNSA. The CDR3 covers 12 residues. The V gene lost 2 bases and the J gene lost 4 bases, with 3 bases spanning the gap. The CDR3, as DNA: TGTGCCAGCAGCTTACTTAATCAGCCCCAGCATTTT. Its protein is CASSLLNQPQHF. Complete variable domain (other parts from reference TRBV7-2 and TRBJ1-5): GAGVSQSPSNKVTEKGKDVELRCDPISGHTALYWYRQSLGQGLEFLIYFQGNSAPDKSGLPSDRFSAERTGGSVSTLTIQRTQQEDSAVYLCASSLLNQPQHFGDGTRLSIL.

The gene calls are TRBV7-9 and TRBJ2-5; D is uncertain. The CDR3 runs 16 residues. V was clipped by 1 base and J by 4 bases, with 16 bases between them. The V gene's germline CDR1 is SEHNR and CDR2 FQNEAQ (reference sequence). The CDR3 DNA sequence: TGTGCCAGCAGCTTAGACGTCAGCCCAACGCGAGAGACCCAGTACTTC. Its translation: CASSLDVSPTRETQYF.

V gene TRBV6-5 combines with J gene TRBJ1-2, with D possibly TRBD1 on 5 matching bases. Germline V gives CDR1 MNHEY, CDR2 SVGAGI. Trimming shortened V by 8 bases and J by 7 bases, and 17 bases separated the two germline ends. The CDR3 extends over 13 amino acids. For the CDR3, the DNA is TGTGCCAGCTTTGCCGGAGGGGCGCGTGGCTACACCTTC. It specifies CASFAGGARGYTF.

V usage is TRBV9 and J usage is TRBJ2-7, with a tentative D call TRBD1 (6 bases). Germline V gene data show CDR1 as SGDLS and CDR2 as YYNGEE. The CDR3 length is 15 residues. V was trimmed by 0 bases and J by 4 bases, leaving 14 bases between them. CDR3 amino acids: CASSVGTGMGYEQYF. The DNA of the CDR3 is TGTGCCAGCAGCGTAGGCACAGGGATGGGATACGAGCAGTACTTC.

The chain has TRBV18 and TRBJ2-5, with D maybe TRBD1 (7 bases). V was shortened by 2 bases and J by 4 bases, with 14 bases between the two germline ends. Germline lookup yields CDR1 KGHSH and CDR2 LQKENI. The CDR3 is made up of 15 amino acids. The CDR3 loop is CASSPRRQGGETQYF. The CDR3 DNA reads TGTGCCAGCTCACCAAGGAGGCAGGGGGGAGAGACCCAGTACTTC.

DNA for the CDR3: TGTGCCAGCACAGGGGGAGAGAGGGAGACCCAGTACTTC. Residues: CASTGGERETQYF. The chain combines TRBV14 with TRBJ2-5, with 7 bases matching TRBD1. Germline assignment: CDR1 SGHDN and CDR2 FVKESK. J gave up 5 bases and V 7 bases, and 7 bases lay outside the gene matches. The CDR3 runs to 13 residues.

This chain uses TRBV7-3 with TRBJ2-7, with a possible D match to TRBD2 (5 bases). The V gene's germline CDR1 is SGHTA and CDR2 FQGTGA. Trimming took 0 bases from V and 6 from J, leaving 9 bases between them. The CDR3 length is 13 residues. Here the CDR3 DNA reads TGTGCCAGCAGCTTAACTGAGGGTGGCGAGCAGTACTTC. Its translation is CASSLTEGGEQYF.

The chain joins TRBV4-1 to TRBJ1-4; tentatively, D is TRBD1 (5 bases). The CDR3 loop spans 16 amino acids. Germline V gene lookup returns CDR1 MGHRA and CDR2 YSYEKL. The V gene lost 3 bases and the J gene lost 8 bases, with 19 bases spanning the gap. CDR3 coding DNA: TGCGCCAGCAGCCATACCGAGGGCGGACACCTAGAAAAACTGTTTTTT. This sequence encodes CASSHTEGGHLEKLFF.

The chain links TRBV11-2 to TRBJ2-7; no definite D call. The CDR3 sequence is 12 residues long. The V gene lost 3 bases and the J gene lost 2 bases, with 5 bases spanning the gap. Germline loops: CDR1 SGHAT, CDR2 FQNNGV. CDR3 amino acids: CASSFYPYEQYF. The CDR3 nucleotides read TGTGCCAGCAGCTTTTACCCCTACGAGCAGTACTTC.

This clone was seen a handful of times. The CDR3 loop reads CASSSPGQGVFIQYF. In DNA form, the CDR3 reads TGTGCCAGCAGCTCGCCAGGACAGGGGGTTTTCATTCAGTACTTC. The rearrangement uses TRBV13 and TRBJ2-4; TRBD1 matches at 10 bases. In germline, CDR1 is PRHDT, CDR2 FYEKMQ (reference sequence). The CDR3 totals 15 residues. V lost 4 bases, J lost 9 bases, and 9 bases stayed unmatched.

As regards this clone: Within the sample, other DNA sequences also encode this same CDR3. V is TRBV7-2 and J is TRBJ2-3; TRBD1 might be the D (6 bases). Trimming took 5 bases from V and 2 from J, leaving 14 bases between them. The germline V gene encodes CDR1 SGHTA and CDR2 FQGNSA. There are 15 residues in the CDR3. The CDR3 coding sequence is TGTGCCAGCAGCCTACGGGCAGGGGACACAGATACGCAGTATTTT. As protein: CASSLRAGDTDTQYF.

The chain couples TRBV2 to TRBJ2-4; D not resolved. From germline, CDR1 is SNHLY and CDR2 FYNNEI. V lost 8 bases, J lost 1 base, and 12 bases lay in between. The CDR3 is 14 amino acids. CDR3 sequence (DNA): TGTGCCAGCTTATCCGACGGGGCCAAAAACATTCAGTACTTC. Translation: CASLSDGAKNIQYF.

The rearrangement uses TRBV4-3 and TRBJ2-3; D gene unclear. The CDR3 has 14 residues. CDR1 LGHNA and CDR2 YSLEER come from the germline V gene. V lost 0 bases to trimming and J lost 6 bases, with 10 bases between them. The CDR3 DNA reads TGCGCCAGCAGCCAAGATCAACAGTCTGATACGCAGTATTTT. Its translation: CASSQDQQSDTQYF.

The chain is built from TRBV12-3 or TRBV12-4 and TRBJ1-6; tentative D call: TRBD1 (6 bases). Trimming removed 5 bases from V and 7 bases from J, with 9 bases in between. CDR3 length: 13 amino acids. The CDR3 sequence is CASSQTGNSPLHF. The CDR3 nucleotides are TGTGCCAGCAGTCAAACAGGGAATTCACCCCTCCACTTT.

The count of this clone is one. The CDR3 loop is CASHPGTGYQPQHF. The CDR3 coding sequence is TGTGCCAGCCACCCCGGGACAGGGTACCAGCCCCAGCATTTT. The J gene is TRBJ1-5, the V gene TRBV6-5; 9 bases are shared with TRBD1. This CDR3 region has 14 residues. In germline, CDR1 is MNHEY, CDR2 SVGAGI. The V and J ends lost 8 bases and 7 bases, in that order; junction bases with no gene match: 9.

The chain uses TRBV3-1 (or the pseudogene TRBV3-2) and TRBJ1-4; D call uncertain. The CDR3 is 13 residues long. V lost 2 bases and J lost 7, with 8 bases in between. The germline V gene encodes CDR1 LGHDT and CDR2 YNNKEL (reference sequence). For the CDR3, the DNA is TGTGCCAGCAGCCAAAGAACGAGTGAAAAACTGTTTTTT. Its translation is CASSQRTSEKLFF.